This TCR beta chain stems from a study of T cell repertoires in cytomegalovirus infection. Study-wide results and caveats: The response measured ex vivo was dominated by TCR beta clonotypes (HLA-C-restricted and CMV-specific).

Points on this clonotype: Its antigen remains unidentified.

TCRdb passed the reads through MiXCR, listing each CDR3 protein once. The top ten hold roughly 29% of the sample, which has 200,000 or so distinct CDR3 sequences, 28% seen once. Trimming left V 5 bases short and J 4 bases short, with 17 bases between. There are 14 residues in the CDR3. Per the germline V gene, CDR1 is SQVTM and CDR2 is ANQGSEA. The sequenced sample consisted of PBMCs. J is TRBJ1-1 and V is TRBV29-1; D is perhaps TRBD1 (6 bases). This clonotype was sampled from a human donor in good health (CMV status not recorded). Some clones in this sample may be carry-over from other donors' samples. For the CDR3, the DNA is TGCAGCGTTTTCCCAGGGGAAGCAAGCACTGAAGCTTTCTTT. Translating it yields CSVFPGEASTEAFF.